This TCR beta chain was documented in a study of shared clonotypes between healthy human individuals. Sequenced by immunoSEQ multiplex PCR; TCRdb stores in-frame clones only, minus some. The profile covers over a million clones, with around 78% appearing a single time and more than 0.45% taken by the ten largest. This CDR3 contains 14 residues. Germline loops: CDR1 LGHNA, CDR2 YNFKEQ. V gave up 5 bases and J gave up 4 bases; unmatched junction bases: 3. In this sample, this clone turned up a few times. Material: memory CD4+ T cells from PBMCs. Subset defined: CD45RA-negative fraction. This sequence joins TRBV4-2 and TRBJ2-2, with 8 bases aligning to TRBD1. This TCR was recovered from a man between 18 and 35 years old in good health. Some clones in this sample may be carry-over from other donors' samples. CDR3 bases: TGTGCCAGCAGCAAGGACAGGGCCACCGGGGAGCTGTTTTTT. Residues: CASSKDRATGELFF.